This TCR beta chain is from a study of STAT5B mutations in CD4+ large granular lymphocyte leukemia. Profiled with immunoSEQ multiplex PCR; TCRdb holds only in-frame clones, not every one. The table lists 40,000 to 55,000 clones, 80% to 90% of them singletons. This clone was seen more than once but under ten times. Sequencing used CD4+ T cells from blood buffy coats. The TCR sequence derives from a human donor in good health.

CDR3 DNA sequence: TGTGCCAGCAGGTCCTTGGGCGGCTACACCTTC. It encodes CASRSLGGYTF. This chain joins TRBV5-6 and TRBJ1-2; D remains ambiguous. V lost 5 bases to trimming and J lost 8 bases, with 10 bases between them. CDR1 and CDR2 from the germline V gene are SGHDT and YYEEEE. This CDR3 has 11 residues.